This T cell receptor (beta chain) came from a study of blood T cell repertoires in COVID-19. The CDR3 totals 15 residues. V was pared by 5 bases and J by 2 bases, with 5 bases of the junction left unmatched. The germline gives CDR1 SGHVS, CDR2 FNYEAQ. Clones were read by immunoSEQ multiplex PCR, and TCRdb kept only the in-frame ones, dropping some. Among under 300,000 clones, 80% to 90% were seen once, and the ten largest hold 2% to 2.5%. V is TRBV7-6 and J is TRBJ2-7; 11 bases match TRBD2. The TCR sequence derives from a man in his forties who had recovered from COVID-19. The sequencing input was peripheral blood. CDR3 in amino acids: CASSAVAGGPYEQYF. CDR3 coding DNA: TGTGCCAGCAGCGCCGTAGCGGGAGGGCCCTACGAGCAGTACTTC.